Listed below are T cell receptor beta chains from one sample, sequenced in a study of T cell responses to AZD1222 COVID-19 vaccine. The method was immunoSEQ multiplex PCR; TCRdb's version includes in-frame clones alone and lacks a portion of them. The sample comprises tens of thousands of clones, roughly 85% of which are singletons, and roughly 4.3% rests with the top ten. Sequencing used peripheral blood, obtained 28 days after the second AZD1222 dose. The receptors here all came from an adult who received the AZD1222 COVID-19 vaccine. Both conserved end residues are part of each CDR3. The D gene is left open where the match is weak. The size of a clone is reported for some rows only, either as once, few or many, or as a class for expanded clones.

abundance,j_gene,d_gene,v_gene,CDR3aa,CDR3nt
-,TRBJ2-2,-,TRBV9,CASKPFLNTGELFF,TGTGCCAGCAAGCCCTTTCTAAACACCGGGGAGCTGTTTTTT
-,TRBJ2-7,-,TRBV7-9,CASSPAVYEQYF,TGTGCCAGCAGCCCCGCCGTCTACGAGCAGTACTTC
once,TRBJ1-5,-,TRBV19,CASTPGPYSNQPQHF,TGTGCCAGTACCCCAGGACCGTATAGCAATCAGCCCCAGCATTTT
once,TRBJ2-5,-,TRBV5-1,CASSFDSQETQYF,TGCGCCAGCAGCTTTGACAGCCAAGAGACCCAGTACTTC
-,TRBJ1-2,TRBD1,TRBV30,CAWSPFRGAGYTF,TGTGCCTGGAGTCCATTCAGGGGGGCTGGCTACACCTTC
-,TRBJ1-1,-,TRBV5-1,CASSLNPRGHTEAFF,TGCGCCAGCAGCTTGAATCCCCGGGGGCATACTGAAGCTTTCTTT
once,TRBJ2-7,TRBD1,TRBV5-8,CASRRGQGSHEQYF,TGTGCCAGCAGGCGGGGACAGGGAAGCCACGAGCAGTACTTC
-,TRBJ1-5,-,TRBV12-3/TRBV12-4,CASSESRNQPQHF,TGTGCCAGCAGTGAAAGTCGCAATCAGCCCCAGCATTTT
-,TRBJ2-7,-,TRBV5-1,CASSLVGSYEQYF,TGCGCCAGCAGCTTGGTAGGCAGCTACGAGCAGTACTTC
-,TRBJ2-2,TRBD2,TRBV9,CASSAIAGDGGELFF,TGTGCCAGCAGCGCGATAGCGGGAGACGGCGGGGAGCTGTTTTTT
-,TRBJ2-5,TRBD2,TRBV19,CASSTLPGLAEETQYF,TGTGCCAGTAGTACCCTGCCCGGACTAGCCGAAGAGACCCAGTACTTC
-,TRBJ2-7,TRBD1,TRBV5-6,CASSWPTGAPYEQYF,TGTGCCAGCAGCTGGCCTACAGGGGCTCCCTACGAGCAGTACTTC
-,TRBJ2-1,-,TRBV11-3,CASSAGPSTPEQFF,TGTGCCAGCAGCGCCGGGCCCTCCACCCCCGAGCAGTTCTTC
-,TRBJ1-1,-,TRBV9,CASSPTTAAVAEAFF,TGTGCCAGCAGCCCCACGACAGCTGCCGTAGCTGAAGCTTTCTTT
-,TRBJ2-5,-,TRBV9,CASSADRGEAGETQYF,TGTGCCAGCAGCGCCGATAGAGGGGAGGCCGGGGAGACCCAGTACTTC
-,TRBJ2-7,-,TRBV2,CASRMGQATYEQYF,TGTGCCAGCAGGATGGGACAAGCGACGTACGAGCAGTACTTC
-,TRBJ2-2,-,TRBV15,CATSASRVSNTGELFF,TGTGCCACCAGCGCCTCGAGAGTTAGCAACACCGGGGAGCTGTTTTTT
-,TRBJ2-3,TRBD2,TRBV19,CASSALVPTSGGAGTQYF,TGTGCCAGTAGTGCCCTCGTCCCAACTAGCGGGGGGGCTGGTACGCAGTATTTT
once,TRBJ2-2,TRBD2,TRBV5-3,CARSLCGRDTGELFF,TGTGCCAGAAGCTTATGCGGGAGGGATACCGGGGAGCTGTTTTTT
-,TRBJ2-3,-,TRBV10-1,CASSELQATDTQYF,TGCGCCAGCAGTGAGTTGCAAGCCACAGATACGCAGTATTTT
-,TRBJ2-7,-,TRBV3-1/TRBV3-2,CASSQAAYEQYF,TGTGCCAGCAGCCAAGCGGCCTACGAGCAGTACTTC
once,TRBJ2-3,TRBD1,TRBV19,CASSLRTGMTDTQYF,TGTGCCAGTAGTCTTCGGACAGGGATGACAGATACGCAGTATTTT
-,TRBJ1-1,-,TRBV11-2,CASSFVWDTEAFF,TGTGCCAGCAGCTTTGTTTGGGACACTGAAGCTTTCTTT
-,TRBJ2-2,-,TRBV9,CASSVTGAGTGELFF,TGTGCCAGCAGCGTTACGGGAGCGGGCACCGGGGAGCTGTTTTTT
-,TRBJ2-7,-,TRBV6-1,CASSEGGPFSYEQYF,TGTGCCAGCAGTGAAGGGGGGCCTTTCTCCTACGAGCAGTACTTC
-,TRBJ2-7,TRBD1,TRBV11-2,CASSSAGTGVTIWNF,TGTGCCAGCAGCTCCGCCGGGACAGGAGTTACGATTTGGAACTTC
-,TRBJ1-1,-,TRBV5-1,CASSLSGVDTEAFF,TGCGCCAGCAGCTTGTCAGGGGTGGACACTGAAGCTTTCTTT
few,TRBJ1-5,-,TRBV6-2/TRBV6-3,CASSYSLRSQHF,TGTGCCAGCAGTTACTCGCTACGGTCCCAGCATTTT
-,TRBJ1-5,-,TRBV24-1,CATSDRRTGSNQPQHF,TGTGCCACCAGTGACCGCCGGACCGGTAGCAATCAGCCCCAGCATTTT
-,TRBJ2-1,TRBD2,TRBV9,CASNPTGTSGSNEQFF,TGTGCCAGCAACCCGACCGGGACTAGCGGGAGTAATGAGCAGTTCTTC
-,TRBJ2-7,TRBD2,TRBV13,CASSRGRVSGSHEQYF,TGTGCCAGCAGCCGAGGAAGGGTTAGCGGGAGCCACGAGCAGTACTTC
-,TRBJ1-2,-,TRBV5-1,CASSYSARYGYTF,TGCGCCAGCAGCTACAGTGCGCGCTATGGCTACACCTTC
-,TRBJ1-1,-,TRBV28,CASSSPAPRTEAFF,TGTGCCAGCAGTTCCCCGGCCCCGAGGACTGAAGCTTTCTTT